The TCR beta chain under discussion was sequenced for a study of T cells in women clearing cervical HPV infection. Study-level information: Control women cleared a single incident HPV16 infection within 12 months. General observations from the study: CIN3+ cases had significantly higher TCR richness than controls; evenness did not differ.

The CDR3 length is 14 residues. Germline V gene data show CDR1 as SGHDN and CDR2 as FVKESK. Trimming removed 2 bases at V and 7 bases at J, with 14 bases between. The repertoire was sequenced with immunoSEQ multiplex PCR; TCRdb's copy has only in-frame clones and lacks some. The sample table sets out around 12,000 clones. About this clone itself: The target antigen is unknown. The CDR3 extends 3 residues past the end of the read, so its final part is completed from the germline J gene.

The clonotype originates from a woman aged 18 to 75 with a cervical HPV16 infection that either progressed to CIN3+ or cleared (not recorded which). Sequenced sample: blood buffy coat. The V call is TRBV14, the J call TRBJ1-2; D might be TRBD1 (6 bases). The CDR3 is CASSQIRQASGYTF. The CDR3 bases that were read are TGTGCCAGCAGCCAAATCAGACAGGCATCTGGC. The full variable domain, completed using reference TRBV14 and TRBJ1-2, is EAGVTQFPSHSVIEKGQTVTLRCDPISGHDNLYWYRRVMGKEIKFLLHFVKESKQDESGMPNNRFLAERTGGTYSTLKVQPAELEDSGVYFCASSQIRQASGYTFGSGTRLTVV.